The rows below give T cell receptor beta chains drawn from one sample of a study of early T cells in non-severe SARS-CoV-2 infection. TCRdb used MiXCR to reprocess the 5' RACE reads, holding one entry per CDR3 protein. The profile covers about 80,000 distinct CDR3 sequences, with approximately 11% appearing a single time and 4.7% taken by the ten largest. The sequenced sample consisted of whole blood. All receptors derive from an adult who was a healthcare worker with PCR-confirmed SARS-CoV-2 infection or an uninfected control (not recorded which). CDR3s include the opening cysteine and the closing phenylalanine or tryptophan. Each record gives: V gene, CDR3 protein.

V gene: TRBV7-9
CDR3 protein: CASRGLAGSEEQFF

V gene: TRBV7-6
CDR3 protein: CASSLAATGTYNEQFF

V gene: TRBV21-1
CDR3 protein: CASSKVFRLSSTDTQYF

V gene: TRBV11-2
CDR3 protein: CASSLAYRGNPYEQYF

V gene: TRBV19
CDR3 protein: CASSITGTIDTQYF

V gene: TRBV9
CDR3 protein: CASSVGYSGRDNEQFF

V gene: TRBV5-1
CDR3 protein: CASSPIAKETQYF

V gene: TRBV5-5
CDR3 protein: CASSTRTWNTEAFF

V gene: TRBV25-1
CDR3 protein: CASSEILETSPLHF

V gene: TRBV14
CDR3 protein: CASSKLLAGQETQYF

V gene: TRBV3-1
CDR3 protein: CASSPSFSYEQYF

V gene: TRBV6-2/TRBV6-3
CDR3 protein: CASSYLSRDNEQFF

V gene: TRBV7-9
CDR3 protein: CASSPGTSGGSRTGELFF

V gene: TRBV11-3
CDR3 protein: CASSLDHGVGSGANVLTF

V gene: TRBV4-1
CDR3 protein: CASSQVYLRTTNTEAFF

V gene: TRBV5-8
CDR3 protein: CASTFGNQPQHF

V gene: TRBV10-2
CDR3 protein: CASAGLDYEQYF

V gene: TRBV20-1
CDR3 protein: CSAREILAAQETQYF

V gene: TRBV29-1
CDR3 protein: CSVEETGETQYF

V gene: TRBV7-3
CDR3 protein: CASSMASGVQETQYF

V gene: TRBV29-1
CDR3 protein: CSVGSGPETQYF

V gene: TRBV10-1
CDR3 protein: CASSDFWEGMNTEAFF

V gene: TRBV29-1
CDR3 protein: CSVEKGSGYTF

V gene: TRBV6-5
CDR3 protein: CASMGHLEKLFF

V gene: TRBV5-6
CDR3 protein: CASSLASGGALYGEQFF

V gene: TRBV20-1
CDR3 protein: CSARDPGSSYNSPLHF

V gene: TRBV4-3
CDR3 protein: CASSQDQDSYEQYF

V gene: TRBV12-3/TRBV12-4
CDR3 protein: CASSRQTYEQYF